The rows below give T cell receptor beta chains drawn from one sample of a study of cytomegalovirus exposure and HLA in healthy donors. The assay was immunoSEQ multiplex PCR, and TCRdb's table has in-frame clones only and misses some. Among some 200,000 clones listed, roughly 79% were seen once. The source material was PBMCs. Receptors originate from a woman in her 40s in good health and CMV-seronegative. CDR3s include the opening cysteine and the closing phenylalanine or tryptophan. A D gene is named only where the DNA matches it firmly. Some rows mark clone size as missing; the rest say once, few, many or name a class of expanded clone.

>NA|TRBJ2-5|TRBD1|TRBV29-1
CSVDKTGRETQYF
TGCAGCGTTGATAAGACAGGGAGAGAGACCCAGTACTTC
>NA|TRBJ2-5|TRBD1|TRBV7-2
CASSPGQGGKETQYF
TGTGCCAGCAGCCCGGGACAGGGGGGGAAAGAGACCCAGTACTTC
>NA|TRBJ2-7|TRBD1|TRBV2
CASMGQGELNPYEQYF
TGTGCCAGCATGGGACAGGGCGAACTAAATCCCTACGAGCAGTACTTC
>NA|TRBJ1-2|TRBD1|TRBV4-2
CASSPGQGSTSWGTF
TGTGCCAGCAGCCCGGGACAGGGTTCGACGAGCTGGGGGACCTTC
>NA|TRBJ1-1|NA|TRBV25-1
CASSEWGGHRTEAFF
TGTGCCAGCAGTGAATGGGGGGGGCATAGGACTGAAGCTTTCTTT
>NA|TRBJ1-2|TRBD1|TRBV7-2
CASSLTGANYGYTF
TGTGCCAGCAGCTTGACAGGGGCCAACTATGGCTACACCTTC
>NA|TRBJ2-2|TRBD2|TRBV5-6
CASSRAAGGPTGELFF
TGTGCCAGCAGCCGAGCAGCGGGGGGGCCGACCGGGGAGCTGTTTTTT
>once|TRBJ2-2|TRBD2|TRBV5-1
CASSLGLAGGTGELFF
TGCGCCAGCAGCTTGGGACTAGCGGGTGGCACCGGGGAGCTGTTTTTT
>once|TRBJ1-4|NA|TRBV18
CASSPETDSNEKLFF
TGTGCCAGCTCACCGGAGACAGACTCTAATGAAAAACTGTTTTTT
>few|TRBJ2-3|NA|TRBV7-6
CASSSDWDTRNTDTQYF
TGTGCCAGCAGCTCTGATTGGGACACCAGGAACACAGATACGCAGTATTTT
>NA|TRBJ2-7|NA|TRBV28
CASTSFGGTEQYF
TGTGCCAGCACTAGTTTTGGGGGGACCGAGCAGTACTTC
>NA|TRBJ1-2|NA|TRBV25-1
CASSESGILYGYTF
TGTGCCAGCAGTGAGTCAGGGATTCTCTATGGCTACACCTTC
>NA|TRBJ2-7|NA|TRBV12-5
CASGLLDEQYF
TGTGCTAGTGGTTTGCTCGACGAGCAGTACTTC
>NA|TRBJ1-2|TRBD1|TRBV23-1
CASSQTGGQGAKYDYGYTF
TGCGCCAGCAGTCAGACTGGGGGACAGGGGGCGAAATATGACTATGGCTACACCTTC
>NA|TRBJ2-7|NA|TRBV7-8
CASSFASEGLGEQYF
TGTGCCAGCAGCTTCGCTAGTGAGGGACTGGGCGAGCAGTACTTC